The entry below describes one T cell receptor beta chain. Its antigen is currently unknown. Donors ranged from 6 to 90 years old and were healthy Caucasians in Russia. Primed by a sample-barcoded 5' primer and a J-beta primer mix, a second PCR proceeded for about 7 to 11 cycles. MiXCR, run by TCRdb on the 5' RACE reads, gives a single entry per CDR3 protein. The sample yields 1.5 million to 2 million distinct CDR3 sequences, roughly 32% seen once. The source of the sample is a study of blood T cells in healthy people across ages. With 2 bases removed from V and 0 bases from J, the gap between germline ends came to 16 bases. Per the germline V gene, CDR1 is MDHEN and CDR2 is SYDVKM. CDR3 size: 17 residues. Study conclusions and caveats: Donor CMV infection status was unknown, possibly confounding age-related changes in expanded clonotypes. Percentage of naive T cells showed a strong correlation with TCR beta diversity. Higher diversity, along with more naive CD4+ cells, distinguished long-lived donors from aged donors.

What was sequenced was blood. This receptor was obtained from a woman aged 30 to 39 in good health. The chain carries TRBV28 and TRBJ1-1; a possible D gene is TRBD1 (5 bases). The DNA of the CDR3 is TGTGCCAGCAGTTTAGTCAGCTCCCGGGGACTGAACACTGAAGCTTTCTTT. This codes for CASSLVSSRGLNTEAFF.